The sequence of this T cell receptor (beta chain) was determined in a study of blood T cell repertoires in COVID-19. In the study overall: Samples representing acute and convalescent COVID-19 were sourced from the United States, Italy and Spain. PBMCs, B-cell-depleted T cells, or T cells were the source of the cDNA or gDNA that made up the material.

Authors' methods: Cell counts per sample came from amplifying reference gene primers. Data came from immunoSEQ multiplex PCR; TCRdb stores just in-frame clones and leaves some out. V and J calls and clone size are copied from that table; D and trimming were computed from the DNA. The sample has 100,000 to 150,000 clones, 90% seen once. Per the germline V gene, CDR1 is DFQATT and CDR2 is SNEGSKA (reference sequence). The V and J ends lost 3 bases and 8 bases, in that order; junction bases with no gene match: 9. The CDR3 has 14 residues. Source material: peripheral blood. The chain employs TRBV20-1 and TRBJ1-1; 10 nucleotides align to TRBD1. The TCR was taken from a man aged 50-60 years with active COVID-19. The CDR3 reads CSASPGQGKLEAFF. CDR3 nucleotide sequence: TGCAGTGCTAGTCCGGGACAGGGGAAGCTCGAAGCTTTCTTT.